Shown below are 16 T cell receptor beta chains from a single sample sequenced in a study of shared clonotypes between healthy human individuals. Only in-frame clones appear in the TCRdb table, and some are missing; sequencing was by immunoSEQ multiplex PCR. The table records roughly 1,500,000 clones, roughly 98% of them present only once. Sequencing used naive CD4+ T cells sorted from blood. As to subset: CD45RA+ positively selected. The source of these receptors is a young man in good health.

The chain couples TRBV4-1 to TRBJ1-2; D is unresolved. V shed 0 bases and J shed 8 bases, with 13 bases lying between them. The length of the CDR3 is 14 residues. CDR1 is MGHRA, CDR2 YSYEKL, per germline. CDR3 coding DNA: TGCGCCAGCAGCCAAGACGAAAGGGAGGACGGCTACACCTTC. Residues: CASSQDEREDGYTF.

The genes are TRBV2 and TRBJ2-2; D call uncertain. With 3 bases removed from V and 1 base from J, the gap between germline ends came to 9 bases. The CDR3 runs to 15 residues. Germline loops: CDR1 SNHLY, CDR2 FYNNEI. The CDR3 here is CASSDQTLNTGELFF. The CDR3 DNA is TGTGCCAGCAGTGATCAAACCTTGAACACCGGGGAGCTGTTTTTT. The whole variable domain, remainder taken from reference TRBV2 and TRBJ2-2, is EPEVTQTPSHQVTQMGQEVILRCVPISNHLYFYWYRQILGQKVEFLVSFYNNEISEKSEIFDDQFSVERPDGSNFTLKIRSTKLEDSAMYFCASSDQTLNTGELFFGEGSRLTVL.

The CDR3 spells CASSPTGVPSNYGYTF. Written as DNA, the CDR3 is TGTGCCAGCTCACCGACAGGGGTCCCATCTAACTATGGCTACACCTTC. The rearrangement uses TRBV18 and TRBJ1-2; 8 bases line up with TRBD1. The V gene's germline CDR1 is KGHSH and CDR2 LQKENI. The CDR3 is 16 residues long. V shed 3 bases and J 0 bases; nucleotides not matched to a gene: 6.

This chain joins TRBV6-5 and TRBJ2-5, with TRBD2 matching 11 bases. There are 16 residues in the CDR3. V lost 4 bases to trimming and J lost 4 bases; unmatched junction nucleotides: 8. Germline V gives CDR1 MNHEY, CDR2 SVGAGI. The chain's CDR3 is CASSSIAGGPLETQYF. The CDR3 DNA reads TGTGCCAGCAGTTCAATAGCGGGAGGGCCGCTAGAGACCCAGTACTTC.

This chain connects TRBV11-3 to TRBJ2-1; 15 nucleotides agree with TRBD2. The length of the CDR3 is 15 residues. V trimming: 5 bases; J trimming: 12 bases; junction bases outside the gene matches: 8. Germline loops: CDR1 SGHNT, CDR2 YENEEA. The CDR3 DNA reads as TGTGCCAGCAGCACACCGGGACTAGCGGGAGGTTTGCAGTTCTTC. Its protein product is CASSTPGLAGGLQFF.

The genes are TRBV5-5 and TRBJ1-1; D is possibly TRBD1 (6 bases). V lost 1 base, J lost 0 bases, and 10 bases lay in between. Looked up from germline, CDR1 is SGHKS and CDR2 is YYEKEE (reference sequence). This CDR3 is built from 15 residues. The CDR3 bases are TGTGCCAGCAGCTTGACAGGGCATATGAACACTGAAGCTTTCTTT. Translating gives CASSLTGHMNTEAFF. The variable domain in full, completed from reference TRBV5-5 and TRBJ1-1, reads DAGVTQSPTHLIKTRGQQVTLRCSPISGHKSVSWYQQVLGQGPQFIFQYYEKEERGRGNFPDRFSARQFPNYSSELNVNALLLGDSALYLCASSLTGHMNTEAFFGQGTRLTVV.

V gene TRBV5-1 combines with J gene TRBJ2-2; D remains ambiguous. The germline V gene encodes CDR1 SGHRS and CDR2 YFSETQ. CDR3 size: 15 residues. V gave up 1 base and J gave up 4 bases, with 11 bases separating them. CDR3 sequence (DNA): TGCGCCAGCAGCTTGTATGCCAGGAGCACCGGGGAGCTGTTTTTT. This codes for CASSLYARSTGELFF.

This clone was counted a single time. The chain joins TRBV30 to TRBJ2-7, with TRBD1 matching over 10 bases. This CDR3 region has 13 residues. Germline CDR1 reads GTSNPN; CDR2 reads SVGIG (reference sequence). V lost 5 bases, J lost 4 bases, and 5 bases stayed unmatched. The CDR3 DNA follows: TGTGCCTGGTCCCCGGGACAGGGGTACGAGCAGTACTTC. Translated: CAWSPGQGYEQYF.

J is TRBJ1-1 and V is TRBV18; D gene uncertain. CDR1 is KGHSH, CDR2 LQKENI, per germline. The CDR3 has 14 residues. V lost 3 bases to trimming and J lost 5 bases, with 13 bases between them. The CDR3, as DNA: TGTGCCAGCTCACCCGGGTCCCGGAGGACTGAAGCTTTCTTT. Amino acids: CASSPGSRRTEAFF.

The gene calls are TRBV14 and TRBJ2-1, with D perhaps TRBD1 (5 bases). Germline V gives CDR1 SGHDN, CDR2 FVKESK. V shed 1 base and J shed 13 bases, with 14 bases lying between them. The CDR3 has 13 residues. The CDR3 nucleotides are TGTGCCAGCAGCCAAGGGGCCCCCAGGGTTCAGTTCTTC. This codes for CASSQGAPRVQFF.

The gene calls are TRBV19 and TRBJ1-5, with 9 bases fitting TRBD1. This CDR3 is built from 15 residues. With V trimmed by 3 bases and J by 16 bases, 16 bases remained unmatched. From germline, CDR1 is LNHDA and CDR2 SQIVND (reference sequence). CDR3 sequence reads: CASSMKMGQGNYHHF. The CDR3 DNA reads TGTGCCAGTAGTATGAAGATGGGACAGGGTAATTATCATCATTTT.

This clone was counted a few times. The CDR3, as DNA: TGTGCCAGCAGCTTAGTGGGACTTTTGACGCAGCCCCAGCATTTT. Translating it yields CASSLVGLLTQPQHF. V is TRBV7-2 and J is TRBJ1-5; D is possibly TRBD1 (5 bases). The V end was cut by 1 base, the J end by 7 bases, with 14 bases between. The CDR3 runs 15 residues. Germline lookup yields CDR1 SGHTA and CDR2 FQGNSA.

The rearrangement links TRBV9 to TRBJ2-3; TRBD2 matches 8 bases. Germline loops: CDR1 SGDLS, CDR2 YYNGEE. Unmatched junction bases numbered 9, after V lost 4 bases and J lost 5 bases. This CDR3 has 15 amino acids. CDR3 coding DNA: TGTGCCAGCAGCCCCGGGGGGGTTGATAAAGATACGCAGTATTTT. Protein product: CASSPGGVDKDTQYF.

This chain joins TRBV2 and TRBJ2-1, with D perhaps TRBD1 or TRBD2 (7 bases each). The CDR3 extends over 17 amino acids. Trimming left V 5 bases short and J 15 bases short, with 32 bases between. Germline CDR1 reads SNHLY; CDR2 reads FYNNEI. DNA of the CDR3: TGTGCCAGCAGTCGCCGGGGGCCGGGTGGGACTACAGGGGATCCGTTCTTC. Its translation is CASSRRGPGGTTGDPFF. Supplemented by reference TRBV2 and TRBJ2-1, the full variable domain reads EPEVTQTPSHQVTQMGQEVILRCVPISNHLYFYWYRQILGQKVEFLVSFYNNEISEKSEIFDDQFSVERPDGSNFTLKIRSTKLEDSAMYFCASSRRGPGGTTGDPFFGPGTRLTVL.

This chain links TRBV29-1 with TRBJ2-2; 11 bases match TRBD2. Losses at the gene ends were 4 bases for V and 4 bases for J; bases not matched to a gene: 8. The CDR3 consists of 16 residues. CDR1 and CDR2 from the germline V gene are SQVTM and ANQGSEA. In DNA, the CDR3 is TGCAGCGTTGGGGTTCTAGCGGGAGGAGCCACCGGGGAGCTGTTTTTT. Protein product: CSVGVLAGGATGELFF.

The rearrangement uses TRBV2 and TRBJ1-1; D uncertain. The V end lost 7 bases, the J end lost 0 bases, and 12 bases lay between the germline ends. From germline, CDR1 is SNHLY and CDR2 FYNNEI. This CDR3 spans 14 amino acids. The CDR3 DNA reads TGTGCCAGCAAGCCGGACCTTTTGAACACTGAAGCTTTCTTT. As protein: CASKPDLLNTEAFF.